This T cell receptor (beta chain) was recorded in a study of beta chain features in type 1 diabetes. Study-wide results and limits: Shortening that was moderate but significant affected the TCRB CDR3s of Type 1 diabetes patients in all four CD4+ subsets. Healthy donors had naive, central memory and Treg TCRB repertoires that appeared less similar than those seen among patients.

The ends were cut back, 0 bases at V and 6 bases at J, with 13 bases in the middle. The CDR3 runs 15 residues. Germline CDR1 reads SGHRS; CDR2 reads YFSETQ. CD4+ cells of the naive, central memory, regulatory and stem cell-like memory types were sorted via CD45RO/CCR7/CD25/CD127/CD95/CD27. The whole isolated RNA underwent reverse transcription, so sequencing captured expressed TCRB transcripts. TCRdb keeps only in-frame clones here, not all; method: immunoSEQ multiplex PCR. This sample carries some 160,000 clones, 8% to 8.5% of them seen once, and the ten largest clones take approximately 0.54%. This clone has a handful of counts. The antigen remains undetermined.

The chain employs TRBV5-1 and TRBJ2-1, with TRBD2 as a possible D gene (6 bases). The sample consisted of central memory CD4+ T cells from blood. The receptor's source is a woman under 30 with type 1 diabetes. This CDR3 reads CASSLESLASNEQFF. As DNA, the CDR3 is TGCGCCAGCAGCTTGGAGTCACTAGCCTCCAATGAGCAGTTCTTC.